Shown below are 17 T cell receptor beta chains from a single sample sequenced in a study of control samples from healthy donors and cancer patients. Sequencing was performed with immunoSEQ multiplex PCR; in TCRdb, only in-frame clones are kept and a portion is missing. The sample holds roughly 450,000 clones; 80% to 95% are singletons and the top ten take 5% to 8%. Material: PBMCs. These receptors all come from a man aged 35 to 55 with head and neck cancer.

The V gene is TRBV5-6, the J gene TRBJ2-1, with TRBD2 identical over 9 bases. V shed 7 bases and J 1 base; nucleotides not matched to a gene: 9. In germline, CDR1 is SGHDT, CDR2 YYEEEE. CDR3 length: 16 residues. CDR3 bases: TGTGCCAGCGGAAAAGTTACTAGCGGGTCCTACAATGAGCAGTTCTTC. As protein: CASGKVTSGSYNEQFF.

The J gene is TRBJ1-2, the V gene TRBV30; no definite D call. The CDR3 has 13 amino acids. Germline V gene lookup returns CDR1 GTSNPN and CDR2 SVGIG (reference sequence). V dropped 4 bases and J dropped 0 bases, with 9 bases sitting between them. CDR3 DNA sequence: TGTGCCTGGATTGGCATCTCTAACTATGGCTACACCTTC. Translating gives CAWIGISNYGYTF. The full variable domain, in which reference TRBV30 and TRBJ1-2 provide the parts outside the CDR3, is SQTIHQWPATLVQPVGSPLSLECTVEGTSNPNLYWYRQAAGRGLQLLFYSVGIGQISSEVPQNLSASRPQDRQFILSSKKLLLSDSGFYLCAWIGISNYGYTFGSGTRLTVV.

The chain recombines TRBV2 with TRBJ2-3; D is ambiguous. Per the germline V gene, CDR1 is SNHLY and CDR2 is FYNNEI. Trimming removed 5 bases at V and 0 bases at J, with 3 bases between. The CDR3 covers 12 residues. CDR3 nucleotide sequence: TGTGCCAGCAGTACTAGCACAGATACGCAGTATTTT. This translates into CASSTSTDTQYF.

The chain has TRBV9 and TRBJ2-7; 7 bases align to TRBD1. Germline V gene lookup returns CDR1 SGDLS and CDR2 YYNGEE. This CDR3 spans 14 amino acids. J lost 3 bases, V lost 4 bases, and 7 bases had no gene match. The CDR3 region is CASSPTGTVYEQYF. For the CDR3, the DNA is TGTGCCAGCAGCCCGACGGGGACAGTCTACGAGCAGTACTTC.

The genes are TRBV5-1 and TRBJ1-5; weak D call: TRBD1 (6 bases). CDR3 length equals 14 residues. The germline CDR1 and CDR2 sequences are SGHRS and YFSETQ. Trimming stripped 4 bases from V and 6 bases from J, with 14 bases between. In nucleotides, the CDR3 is TGCGCCAGCAGCCTAAACAGGGAGGGTCAGCCCCAGCATTTT. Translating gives CASSLNREGQPQHF.

The CDR3 region is CASSPDRGLSYNEQFF. CDR3 nucleotide sequence: TGTGCCAGCAGTCCGGACAGGGGGCTGTCCTACAATGAGCAGTTCTTC. The V and J genes are TRBV27 and TRBJ2-1, with 11 nucleotides matching TRBD1. V lost 5 bases, J lost 1 base, and 4 bases stayed unmatched. Germline V gene data show CDR1 as MNHEY and CDR2 as SMNVEV (reference sequence). The CDR3 has 16 residues.

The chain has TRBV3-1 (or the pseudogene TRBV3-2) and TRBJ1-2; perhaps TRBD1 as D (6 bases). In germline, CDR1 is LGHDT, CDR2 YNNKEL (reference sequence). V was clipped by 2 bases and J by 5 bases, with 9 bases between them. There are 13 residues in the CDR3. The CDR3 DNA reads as TGTGCCAGCAGCCAACTGGACAGTTATGGCTACACCTTC. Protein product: CASSQLDSYGYTF.

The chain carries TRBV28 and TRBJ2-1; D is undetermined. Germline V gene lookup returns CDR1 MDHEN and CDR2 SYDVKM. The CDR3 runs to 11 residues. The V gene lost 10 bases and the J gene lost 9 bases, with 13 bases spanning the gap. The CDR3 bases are TGTGCCATCAGAGCCCTCGGTGAGCAGTTCTTC. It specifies CAIRALGEQFF.

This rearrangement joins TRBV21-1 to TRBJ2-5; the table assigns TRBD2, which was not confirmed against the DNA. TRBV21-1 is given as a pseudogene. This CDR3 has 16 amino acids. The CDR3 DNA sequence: TGTGCCAGCAGCAAAGGGACTAGCGGGGACCAAGAGACCCAGTACTTC. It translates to CASSKGTSGDQETQYF.

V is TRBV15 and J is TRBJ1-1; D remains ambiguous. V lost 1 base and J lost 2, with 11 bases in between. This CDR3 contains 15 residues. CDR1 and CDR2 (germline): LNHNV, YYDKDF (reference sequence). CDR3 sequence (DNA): TGTGCCACCAGCAGAGGGGGTCGGGTAAACACTGAAGCTTTCTTT. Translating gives CATSRGGRVNTEAFF.

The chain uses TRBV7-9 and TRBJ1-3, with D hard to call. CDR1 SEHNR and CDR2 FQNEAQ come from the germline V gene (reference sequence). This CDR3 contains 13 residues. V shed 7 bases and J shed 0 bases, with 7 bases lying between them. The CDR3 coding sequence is TGTGCCAGCACCCCAAGCTCTGGAAACACCATATATTTT. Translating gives CASTPSSGNTIYF. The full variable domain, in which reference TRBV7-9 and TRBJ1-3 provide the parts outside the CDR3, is DTGVSQNPRHKITKRGQNVTFRCDPISEHNRLYWYRQTLGQGPEFLTYFQNEAQLEKSRLLSDRFSAERPKGSFSTLEIQRTEQGDSAMYLCASTPSSGNTIYFGEGSWLTVV.

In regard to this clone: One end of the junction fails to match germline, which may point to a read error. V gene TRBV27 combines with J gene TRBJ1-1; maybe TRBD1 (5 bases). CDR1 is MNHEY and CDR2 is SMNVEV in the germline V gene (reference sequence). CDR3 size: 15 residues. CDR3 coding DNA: TGTGCCAGCAATCTGGCAGGGCGGGTGAACACTGCAGCTTTCTTT. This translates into CASNLAGRVNTAAFF.

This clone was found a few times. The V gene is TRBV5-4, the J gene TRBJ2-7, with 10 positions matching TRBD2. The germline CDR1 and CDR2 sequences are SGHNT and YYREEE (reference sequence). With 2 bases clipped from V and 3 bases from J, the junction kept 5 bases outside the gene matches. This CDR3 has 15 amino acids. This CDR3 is CASSLPSGGRYEQYF. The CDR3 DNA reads TGTGCCAGCAGCTTACCTAGCGGGGGTCGCTACGAGCAGTACTTC. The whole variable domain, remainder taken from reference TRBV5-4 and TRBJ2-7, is ETGVTQSPTHLIKTRGQQVTLRCSSQSGHNTVSWYQQALGQGPQFIFQYYREEENGRGNFPPRFSGLQFPNYSSELNVNALELDDSALYLCASSLPSGGRYEQYFGPGTRLTVT.

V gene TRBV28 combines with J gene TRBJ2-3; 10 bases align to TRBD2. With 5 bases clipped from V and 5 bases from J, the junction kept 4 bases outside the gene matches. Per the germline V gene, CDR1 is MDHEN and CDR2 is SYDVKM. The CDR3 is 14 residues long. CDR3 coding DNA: TGTGCCAGCAGTAGCGGGGGGGCCCGAGATACGCAGTATTTT. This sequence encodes CASSSGGARDTQYF.

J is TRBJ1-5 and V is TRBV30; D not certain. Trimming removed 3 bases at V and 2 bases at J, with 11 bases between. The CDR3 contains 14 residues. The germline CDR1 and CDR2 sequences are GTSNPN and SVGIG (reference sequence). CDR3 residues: CAWRGKNGNQPQHF. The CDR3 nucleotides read TGTGCCTGGAGGGGAAAAAATGGCAATCAGCCCCAGCATTTT.

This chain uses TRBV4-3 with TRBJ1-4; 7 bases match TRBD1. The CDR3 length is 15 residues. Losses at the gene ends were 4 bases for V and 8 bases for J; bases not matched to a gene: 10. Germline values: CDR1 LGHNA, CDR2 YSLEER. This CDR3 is CASSRARDRLEKLFF. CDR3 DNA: TGCGCCAGCAGCCGCGCCCGGGACAGACTGGAAAAACTGTTTTTT.

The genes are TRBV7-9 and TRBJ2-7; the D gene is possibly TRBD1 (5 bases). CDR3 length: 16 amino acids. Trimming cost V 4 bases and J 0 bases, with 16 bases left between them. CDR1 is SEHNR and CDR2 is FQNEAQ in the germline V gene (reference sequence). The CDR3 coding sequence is TGTGCCAGCAGCTACCAGGGTCCCACGAGCTCCTACGAGCAGTACTTC. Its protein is CASSYQGPTSSYEQYF.